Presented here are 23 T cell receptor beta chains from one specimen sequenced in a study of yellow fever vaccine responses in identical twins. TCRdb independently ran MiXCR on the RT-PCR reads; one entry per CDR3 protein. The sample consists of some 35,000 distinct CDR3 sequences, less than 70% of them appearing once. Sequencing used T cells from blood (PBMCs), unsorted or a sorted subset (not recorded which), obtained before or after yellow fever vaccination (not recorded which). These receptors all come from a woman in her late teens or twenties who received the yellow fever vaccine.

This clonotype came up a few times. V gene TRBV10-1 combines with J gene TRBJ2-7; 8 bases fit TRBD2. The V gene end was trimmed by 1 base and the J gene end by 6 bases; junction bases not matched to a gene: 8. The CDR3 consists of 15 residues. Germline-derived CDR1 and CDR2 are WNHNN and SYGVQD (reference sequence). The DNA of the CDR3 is TGCGCCAGCAGTGAGTTAGGGACTAGTCAATGCGAGCAGTACGTC. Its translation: CASSELGTSQCEQYV.

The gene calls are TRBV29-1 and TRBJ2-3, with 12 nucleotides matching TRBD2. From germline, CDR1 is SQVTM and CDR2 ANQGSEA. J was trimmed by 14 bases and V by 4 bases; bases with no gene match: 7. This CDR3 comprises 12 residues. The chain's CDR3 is CSVVTSGSFWYF. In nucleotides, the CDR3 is TGCAGCGTTGTGACTAGCGGGAGTTTTTGGTATTTT.

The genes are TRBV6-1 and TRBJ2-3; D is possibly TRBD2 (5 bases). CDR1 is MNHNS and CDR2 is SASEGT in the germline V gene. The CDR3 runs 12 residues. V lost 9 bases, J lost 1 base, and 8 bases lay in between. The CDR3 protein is CASSRGTDTQYF. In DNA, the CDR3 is TGTGCCAGTTCGCGGGGCACAGATACGCAGTATTTT.

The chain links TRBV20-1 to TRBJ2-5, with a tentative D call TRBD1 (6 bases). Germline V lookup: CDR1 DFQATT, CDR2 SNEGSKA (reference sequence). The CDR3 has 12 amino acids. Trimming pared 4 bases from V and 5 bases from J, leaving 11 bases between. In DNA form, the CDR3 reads TGCAGTGCTAATTCAGGGGAGGAGACCCAGTACTTC. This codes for CSANSGEETQYF.

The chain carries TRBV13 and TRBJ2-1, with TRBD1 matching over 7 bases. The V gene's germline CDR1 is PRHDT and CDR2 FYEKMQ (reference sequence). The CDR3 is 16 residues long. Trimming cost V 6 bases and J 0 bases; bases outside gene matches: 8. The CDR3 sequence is CASRKGQQSSYNEQFF. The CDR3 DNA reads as TGTGCCAGCAGGAAGGGACAGCAGAGCTCCTACAATGAGCAGTTCTTC.

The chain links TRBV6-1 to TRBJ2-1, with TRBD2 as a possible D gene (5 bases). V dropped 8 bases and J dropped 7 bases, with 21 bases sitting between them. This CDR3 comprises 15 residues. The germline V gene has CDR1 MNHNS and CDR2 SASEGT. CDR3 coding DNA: TGTGCCAGCCAGCGAGGGCTCCTTCCCCAGAATGAGCAGTTCTTC. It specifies CASQRGLLPQNEQFF.

The CDR3 coding sequence is TGCGCCAGCAGCAAAACACCCGTCGTGACCCCGAACACTGAAGCTTTCTTT. Its protein is CASSKTPVVTPNTEAFF. The genes are TRBV10-1 and TRBJ1-1; D is unclear. The germline V and J ends were trimmed by 6 bases and 1 base, with 21 bases remaining between them. The CDR3 length is 17 residues. Per germline, CDR1 WNHNN and CDR2 SYGVQD (reference sequence).

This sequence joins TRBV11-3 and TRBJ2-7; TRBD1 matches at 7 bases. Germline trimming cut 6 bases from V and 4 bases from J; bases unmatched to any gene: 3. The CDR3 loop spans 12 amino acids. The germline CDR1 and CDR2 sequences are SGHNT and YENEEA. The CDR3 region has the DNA TGTGCCAGCAGAGGACAGGAGTACGAGCAGTACTTC. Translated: CASRGQEYEQYF.

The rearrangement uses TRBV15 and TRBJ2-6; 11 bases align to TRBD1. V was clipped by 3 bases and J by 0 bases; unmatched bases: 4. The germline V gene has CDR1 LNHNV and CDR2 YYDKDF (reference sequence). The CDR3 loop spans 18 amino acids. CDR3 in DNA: TGTGCCACCAGCAGGCCGGGACAGGGGGTCTCTGGGGCCAACGTCCTGACTTTC. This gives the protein CATSRPGQGVSGANVLTF.

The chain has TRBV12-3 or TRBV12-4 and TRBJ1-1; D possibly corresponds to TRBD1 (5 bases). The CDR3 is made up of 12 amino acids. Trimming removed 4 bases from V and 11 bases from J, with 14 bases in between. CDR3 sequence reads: CASSSSIGGAFF. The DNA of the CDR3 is TGTGCCAGCAGTTCCTCTATTGGGGGTGCTTTCTTT.

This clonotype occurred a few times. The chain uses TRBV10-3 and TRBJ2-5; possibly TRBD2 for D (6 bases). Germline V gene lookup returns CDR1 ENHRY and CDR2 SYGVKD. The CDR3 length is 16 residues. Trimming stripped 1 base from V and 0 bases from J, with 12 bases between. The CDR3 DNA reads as TGTGCCATCAGTGAGTTGGGAGGAAAGTACCAAGAGACCCAGTACTTC. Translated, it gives CAISELGGKYQETQYF.

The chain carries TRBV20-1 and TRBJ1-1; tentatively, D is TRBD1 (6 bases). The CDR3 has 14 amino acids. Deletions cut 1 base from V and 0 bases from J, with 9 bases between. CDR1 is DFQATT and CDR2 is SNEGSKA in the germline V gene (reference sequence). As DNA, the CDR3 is TGCAGTGCTAGAGCACAGGGTCTGAACACTGAAGCTTTCTTT. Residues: CSARAQGLNTEAFF.

The CDR3 is CASSFQGGGQPQHF. In DNA, the CDR3 is TGTGCCAGCAGCTTCCAGGGGGGGGGCCAGCCCCAGCATTTT. The chain uses TRBV7-8 and TRBJ1-5, with 7 positions matching TRBD1. Germline V gives CDR1 SGHVS, CDR2 FQNEAQ. The CDR3 consists of 14 residues. The trim removed 3 bases at V and 7 bases at J, leaving 6 bases unmatched.

The CDR3 loop reads CASSLVTSGRGEQYF. The CDR3, as DNA: TGTGCCAGCAGCTTAGTCACTAGCGGGAGGGGTGAGCAGTACTTC. The chain recombines TRBV7-6 with TRBJ2-7, with 13 bases aligning to TRBD2. This CDR3 has 15 amino acids. The J segment lost 7 bases and the V segment lost 1 base, leaving 4 bases of the junction unmatched. Per the germline V gene, CDR1 is SGHVS and CDR2 is FNYEAQ.

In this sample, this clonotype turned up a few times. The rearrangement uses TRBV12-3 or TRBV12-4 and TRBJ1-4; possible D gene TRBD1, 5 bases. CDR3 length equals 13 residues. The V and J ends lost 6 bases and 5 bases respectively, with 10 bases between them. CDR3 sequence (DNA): TGTGCCAGCAGCTGGGGGGGAAATGAAAAACTGTTTTTT. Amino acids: CASSWGGNEKLFF.

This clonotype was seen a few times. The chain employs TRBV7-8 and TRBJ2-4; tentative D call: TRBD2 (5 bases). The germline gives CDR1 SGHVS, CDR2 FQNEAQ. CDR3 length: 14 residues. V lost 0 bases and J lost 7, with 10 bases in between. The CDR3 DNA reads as TGTGCCAGCAGCTTAGCATCGGGATCGAACATTCAGTACTTC. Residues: CASSLASGSNIQYF.

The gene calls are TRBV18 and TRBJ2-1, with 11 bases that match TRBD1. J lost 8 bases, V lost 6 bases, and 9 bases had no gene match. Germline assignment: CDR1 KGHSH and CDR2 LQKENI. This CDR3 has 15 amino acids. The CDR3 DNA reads TGTGCCAGCTCTCCCGGACAGGGGGCGTTTGATGAGCAGTTCTTC. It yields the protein CASSPGQGAFDEQFF.

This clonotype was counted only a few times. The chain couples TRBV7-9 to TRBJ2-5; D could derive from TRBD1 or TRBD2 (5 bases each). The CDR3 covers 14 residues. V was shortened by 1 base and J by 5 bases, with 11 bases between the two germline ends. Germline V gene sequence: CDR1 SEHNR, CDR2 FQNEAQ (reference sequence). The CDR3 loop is CASSLGQGVETQYF. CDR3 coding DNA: TGTGCCAGCAGCTTAGGGCAGGGAGTGGAGACCCAGTACTTC. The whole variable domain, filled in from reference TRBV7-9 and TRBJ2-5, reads DTGVSQNPRHKITKRGQNVTFRCDPISEHNRLYWYRQTLGQGPEFLTYFQNEAQLEKSRLLSDRFSAERPKGSFSTLEIQRTEQGDSAMYLCASSLGQGVETQYFGPGTRLLVL.

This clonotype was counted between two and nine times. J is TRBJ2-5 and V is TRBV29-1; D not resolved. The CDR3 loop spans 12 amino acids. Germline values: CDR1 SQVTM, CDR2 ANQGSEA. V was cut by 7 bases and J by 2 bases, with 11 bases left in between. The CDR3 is CSGSRAQETQYF. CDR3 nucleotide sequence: TGCAGCGGATCTAGGGCACAAGAGACCCAGTACTTC.

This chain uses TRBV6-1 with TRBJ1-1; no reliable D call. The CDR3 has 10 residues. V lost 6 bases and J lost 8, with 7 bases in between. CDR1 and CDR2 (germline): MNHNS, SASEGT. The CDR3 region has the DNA TGTGCCAGCAGGCCCCGGGAAGCTTTCTTT. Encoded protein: CASRPREAFF.

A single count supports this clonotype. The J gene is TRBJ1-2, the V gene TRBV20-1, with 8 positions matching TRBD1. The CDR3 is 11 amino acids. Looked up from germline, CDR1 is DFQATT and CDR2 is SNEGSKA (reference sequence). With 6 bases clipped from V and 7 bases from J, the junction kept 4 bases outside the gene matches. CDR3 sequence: CSASDRGGYTF. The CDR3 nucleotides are TGCAGTGCCTCAGACAGGGGTGGCTACACCTTC.

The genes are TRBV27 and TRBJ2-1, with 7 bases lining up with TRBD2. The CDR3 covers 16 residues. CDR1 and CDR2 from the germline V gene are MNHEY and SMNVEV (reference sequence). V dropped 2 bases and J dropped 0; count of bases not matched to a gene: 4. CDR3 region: CASSLERGSSYNEQFF. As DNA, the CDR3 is TGTGCCAGCAGTTTAGAGCGCGGGAGCTCCTACAATGAGCAGTTCTTC.

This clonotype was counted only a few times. Here the CDR3 reads CASSLGLANTGELFF. DNA of the CDR3: TGTGCCAGCAGCTTAGGTTTGGCGAACACCGGGGAGCTGTTTTTT. The chain recombines TRBV11-1 with TRBJ2-2; no firm D call. The CDR3 covers 15 residues. Trimming took off 1 base at V and 0 bases at J, with 6 bases between the two ends. Germline-derived CDR1 and CDR2 are SGHAT and FQDESV (reference sequence).